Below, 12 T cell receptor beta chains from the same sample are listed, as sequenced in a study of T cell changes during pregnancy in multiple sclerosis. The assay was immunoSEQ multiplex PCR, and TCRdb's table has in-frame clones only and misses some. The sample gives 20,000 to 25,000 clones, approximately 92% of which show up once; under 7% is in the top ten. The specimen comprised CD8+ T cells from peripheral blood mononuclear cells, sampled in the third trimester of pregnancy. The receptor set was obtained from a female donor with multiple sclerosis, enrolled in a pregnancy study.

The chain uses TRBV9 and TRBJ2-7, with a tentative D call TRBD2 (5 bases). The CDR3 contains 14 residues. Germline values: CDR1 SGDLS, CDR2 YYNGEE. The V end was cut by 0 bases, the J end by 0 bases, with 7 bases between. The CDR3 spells CASSVVGSSYEQYF. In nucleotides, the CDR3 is TGTGCCAGCAGCGTAGTTGGGAGCTCCTACGAGCAGTACTTC.

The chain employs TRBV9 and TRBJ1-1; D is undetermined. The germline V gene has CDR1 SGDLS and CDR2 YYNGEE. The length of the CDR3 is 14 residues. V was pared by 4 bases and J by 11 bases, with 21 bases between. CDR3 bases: TGTGCCAGCAGCCCCGGTAGTGTCACGGGTTGGGCTTTCTTT. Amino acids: CASSPGSVTGWAFF.

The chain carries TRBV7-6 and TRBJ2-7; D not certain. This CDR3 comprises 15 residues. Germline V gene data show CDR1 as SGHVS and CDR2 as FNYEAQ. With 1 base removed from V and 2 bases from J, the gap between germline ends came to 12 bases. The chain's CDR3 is CASSLVIEQTYEQYF. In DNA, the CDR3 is TGTGCCAGCAGCTTAGTGATTGAACAGACCTACGAGCAGTACTTC.

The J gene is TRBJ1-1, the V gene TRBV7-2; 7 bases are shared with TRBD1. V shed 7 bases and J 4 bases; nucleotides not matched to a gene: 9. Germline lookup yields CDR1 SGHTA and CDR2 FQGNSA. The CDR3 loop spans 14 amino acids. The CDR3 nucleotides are TGTGCCAGCACCCCGACAGGGTCAGGCACTGAAGCTTTCTTT. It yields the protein CASTPTGSGTEAFF. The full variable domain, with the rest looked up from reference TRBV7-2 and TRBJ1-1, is GAGVSQSPSNKVTEKGKDVELRCDPISGHTALYWYRQSLGQGLEFLIYFQGNSAPDKSGLPSDRFSAERTGGSVSTLTIQRTQQEDSAVYLCASTPTGSGTEAFFGQGTRLTVV.

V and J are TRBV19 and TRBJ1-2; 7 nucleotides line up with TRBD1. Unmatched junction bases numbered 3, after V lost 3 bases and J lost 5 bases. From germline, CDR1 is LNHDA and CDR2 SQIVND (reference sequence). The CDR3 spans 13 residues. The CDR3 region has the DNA TGTGCCAGTAGTATGGGACAGCTATATGGCTACACCTTC. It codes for CASSMGQLYGYTF.

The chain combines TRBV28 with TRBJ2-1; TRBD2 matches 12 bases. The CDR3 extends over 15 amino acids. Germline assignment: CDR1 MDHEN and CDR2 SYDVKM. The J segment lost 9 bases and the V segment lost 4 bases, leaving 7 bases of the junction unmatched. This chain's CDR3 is CASSYWTSGAGEQFF. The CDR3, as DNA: TGTGCCAGCAGTTATTGGACTAGCGGGGCAGGTGAGCAGTTCTTC.

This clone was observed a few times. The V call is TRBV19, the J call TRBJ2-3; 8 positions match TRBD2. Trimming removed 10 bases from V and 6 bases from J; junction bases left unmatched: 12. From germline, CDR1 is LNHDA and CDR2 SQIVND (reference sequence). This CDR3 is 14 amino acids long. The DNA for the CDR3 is TGTGCCACCCGTCAAGGCGGGGGGAGGGATACGCAGTATTTT. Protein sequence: CATRQGGGRDTQYF.

CDR3 nucleotide sequence: TGTGCCAGCAGTGGAGGGACGGGAGGCACTGAAGCTTTCTTT. Translation gives CASSGGTGGTEAFF. J is TRBJ1-1 and V is TRBV6-4; tentatively, D is TRBD1 (5 bases). Germline V lookup: CDR1 MRHNA, CDR2 SNTAGT. The CDR3 sequence is 14 residues long. Trimming pared 4 bases from V and 4 bases from J, leaving 13 bases between.

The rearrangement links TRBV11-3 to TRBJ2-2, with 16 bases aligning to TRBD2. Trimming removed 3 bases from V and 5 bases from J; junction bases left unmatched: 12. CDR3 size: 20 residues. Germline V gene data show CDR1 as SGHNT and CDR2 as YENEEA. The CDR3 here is CASSFFPRGLAGGPTGELFF. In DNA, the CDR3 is TGTGCCAGCAGCTTTTTCCCCCGGGGACTAGCGGGAGGGCCAACCGGGGAGCTGTTTTTT.

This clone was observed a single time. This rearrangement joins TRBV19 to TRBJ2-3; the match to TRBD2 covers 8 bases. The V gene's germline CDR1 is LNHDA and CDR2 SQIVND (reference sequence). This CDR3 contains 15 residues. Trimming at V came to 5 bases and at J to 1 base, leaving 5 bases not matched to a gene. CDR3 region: CASSRTAGGTDTQYF. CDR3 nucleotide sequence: TGTGCCAGTAGTCGGACAGCGGGGGGCACAGATACGCAGTATTTT.

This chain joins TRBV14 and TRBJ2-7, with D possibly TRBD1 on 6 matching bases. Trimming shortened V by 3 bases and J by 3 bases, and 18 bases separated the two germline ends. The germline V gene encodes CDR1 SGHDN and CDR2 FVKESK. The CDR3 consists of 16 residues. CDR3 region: CASSQARGFSSYEQYF. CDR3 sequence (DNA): TGTGCCAGCAGCCAGGCGAGGGGGTTTAGTAGCTACGAGCAGTACTTC.

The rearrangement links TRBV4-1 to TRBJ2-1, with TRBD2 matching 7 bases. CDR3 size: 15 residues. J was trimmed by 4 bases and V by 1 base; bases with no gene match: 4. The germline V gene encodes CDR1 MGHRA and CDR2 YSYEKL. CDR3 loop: CASSQVTGGYNEQFF. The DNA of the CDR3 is TGCGCCAGCAGCCAAGTGACGGGGGGTTACAATGAGCAGTTCTTC.